This T cell receptor (beta chain) derives from a study of T cell repertoires in cytomegalovirus infection. Study-level background: Recently described HLA-C-restricted plus well-studied HLA-B-restricted CMV epitopes were used. The study's findings and limits: Identification of carriers of CMV plus the relevant HLA was performed using cumulative public TCR beta family frequency.

Trimming took 2 bases from V and 2 from J, leaving 13 bases between them. Germline V gene data show CDR1 as MNHNS and CDR2 as SASEGT. This CDR3 is 16 amino acids long. A single record per CDR3 protein comes from TCRdb applying MiXCR to the reads. The repertoire consists of 110,000 to 150,000 distinct CDR3 sequences, with around 30% occurring once and the leading ten covering 52%. About this clonotype: The antigen is not known.

Material: CD8+ T cells from cultured PBMCs, obtained from culture after CMV antigen stimulation. The sequence came from a human donor in good health (CMV status not recorded). Some clones in this sample may be carry-over from other donors' samples. V and J are TRBV6-1 and TRBJ2-1; perhaps TRBD2 as D (6 bases). CDR3 loop: CASSESGRGTYNEQFF. The DNA for the CDR3 is TGTGCCAGCAGTGAAAGCGGGCGCGGGACCTACAATGAGCAGTTCTTC.